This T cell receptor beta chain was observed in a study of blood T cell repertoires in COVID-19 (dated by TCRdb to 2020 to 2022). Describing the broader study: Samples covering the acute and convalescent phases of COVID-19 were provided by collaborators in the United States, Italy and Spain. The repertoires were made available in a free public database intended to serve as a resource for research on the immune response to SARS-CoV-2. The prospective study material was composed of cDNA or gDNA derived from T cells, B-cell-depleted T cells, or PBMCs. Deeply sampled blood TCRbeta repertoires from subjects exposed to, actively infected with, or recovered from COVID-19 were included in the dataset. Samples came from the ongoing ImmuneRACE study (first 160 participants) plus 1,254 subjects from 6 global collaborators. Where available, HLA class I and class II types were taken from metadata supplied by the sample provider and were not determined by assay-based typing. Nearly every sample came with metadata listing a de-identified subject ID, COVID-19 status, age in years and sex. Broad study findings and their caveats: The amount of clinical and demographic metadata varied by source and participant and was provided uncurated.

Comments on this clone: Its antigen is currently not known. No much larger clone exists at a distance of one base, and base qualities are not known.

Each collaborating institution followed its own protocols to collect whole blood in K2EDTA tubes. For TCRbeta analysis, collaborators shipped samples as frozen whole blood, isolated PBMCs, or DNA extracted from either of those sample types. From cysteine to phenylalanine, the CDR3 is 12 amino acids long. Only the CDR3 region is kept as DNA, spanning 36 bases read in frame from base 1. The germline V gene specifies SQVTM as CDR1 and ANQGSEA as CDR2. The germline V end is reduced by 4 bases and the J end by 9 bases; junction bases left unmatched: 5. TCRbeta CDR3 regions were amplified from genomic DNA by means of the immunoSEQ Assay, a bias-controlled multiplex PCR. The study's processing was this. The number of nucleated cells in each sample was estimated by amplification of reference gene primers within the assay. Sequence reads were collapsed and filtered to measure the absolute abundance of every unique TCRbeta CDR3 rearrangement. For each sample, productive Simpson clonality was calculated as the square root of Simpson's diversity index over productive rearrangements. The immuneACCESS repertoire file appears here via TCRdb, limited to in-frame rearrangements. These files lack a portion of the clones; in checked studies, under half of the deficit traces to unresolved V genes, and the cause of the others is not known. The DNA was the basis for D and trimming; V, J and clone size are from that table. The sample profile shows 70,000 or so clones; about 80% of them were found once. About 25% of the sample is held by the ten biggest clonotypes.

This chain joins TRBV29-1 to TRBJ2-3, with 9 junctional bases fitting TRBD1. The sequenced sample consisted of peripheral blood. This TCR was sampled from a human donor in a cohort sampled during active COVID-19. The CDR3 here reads CSVVGTGRTQYF. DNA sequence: TGCAGCGTTGTGGGGACAGGGAGGACGCAGTATTTT.